A selection of T cell receptor beta chains follows, all from one sample in a study of cytomegalovirus exposure and HLA in healthy donors. This table comes from immunoSEQ multiplex PCR, and its TCRdb copy is limited to in-frame clones, with some not included. The table records tens of thousands of clones, approximately 79% of them present only once. Sequences were obtained from PBMCs. The receptors were sampled from a young woman in good health and CMV-seropositive. Both conserved end residues are part of each CDR3. The order of the fields is V gene, J gene, D gene, clone size, CDR3 protein, CDR3 DNA. D genes are given only for firm matches. Clone size appears in some rows only: once, few, many, or a class for an expanded clone.

V: TRBV7-3
J: TRBJ1-1
D: -
size: -
CDR3: CASSSTPGRTEAFF
DNA: TGTGCCAGCAGCTCAACTCCAGGGCGCACTGAAGCTTTCTTT

V: TRBV19
J: TRBJ2-7
D: TRBD1
size: -
CDR3: CATAIGQGPYEQYF
DNA: TGTGCCACTGCGATAGGACAGGGACCTTACGAGCAGTACTTC

V: TRBV5-1
J: TRBJ2-3
D: TRBD2
size: -
CDR3: CASSPTSGVSDTQYF
DNA: TGCGCCAGCAGCCCGACTAGCGGGGTGTCAGATACGCAGTATTTT

V: TRBV7-2
J: TRBJ2-7
D: -
size: -
CDR3: CASSSVLATEQYF
DNA: TGTGCCAGCAGCTCCGTACTAGCAACCGAGCAGTACTTC

V: TRBV5-1
J: TRBJ1-6
D: TRBD1
size: -
CDR3: CASSSGQLYNSSLHF
DNA: TGCGCCAGCAGCTCGGGACAGCTCTATAATTCATCCCTCCACTTT

V: TRBV28
J: TRBJ1-1
D: -
size: -
CDR3: CASSLMGSREVTEAFF
DNA: TGTGCCAGCAGTTTAATGGGGTCACGGGAGGTCACTGAAGCTTTCTTT

V: TRBV10-2
J: TRBJ2-2
D: TRBD1
size: -
CDR3: CASRGQGSGELFF
DNA: TGCGCCAGCAGGGGACAGGGCTCCGGGGAGCTGTTTTTT

V: TRBV13
J: TRBJ2-1
D: -
size: -
CDR3: CASSFRRTSYNEQFF
DNA: TGTGCCAGCAGCTTTAGGAGGACCTCCTACAATGAGCAGTTCTTC

V: TRBV2
J: TRBJ1-5
D: -
size: -
CDR3: CASGNRESQPQHF
DNA: TGTGCCAGCGGAAACAGGGAGTCTCAGCCCCAGCATTTT

V: TRBV2
J: TRBJ1-3
D: -
size: -
CDR3: CASNYDRLSGNTIYF
DNA: TGTGCCAGCAATTACGACAGGCTGTCTGGAAACACCATATATTTT

V: TRBV9
J: TRBJ1-3
D: -
size: -
CDR3: CASSRRGASGNTIYF
DNA: TGTGCCAGCAGCCGGCGGGGGGCGTCTGGAAACACCATATATTTT

V: TRBV4-2
J: TRBJ2-5
D: TRBD2
size: -
CDR3: CASSQALAGGETQYF
DNA: TGTGCCAGCAGCCAAGCACTAGCGGGAGGCGAGACCCAGTACTTC

V: TRBV6-5
J: TRBJ1-1
D: -
size: -
CDR3: CASSPFSTLEAFF
DNA: TGTGCCAGCAGCCCGTTTTCTACTCTTGAAGCTTTCTTT

V: TRBV7-9
J: TRBJ1-1
D: -
size: -
CDR3: CASLQQRGALMSEAFF
DNA: TGTGCCAGCCTCCAACAGCGGGGCGCCCTCATGAGTGAAGCTTTCTTT

V: TRBV29-1
J: TRBJ1-2
D: -
size: -
CDR3: CSVVIGGGSANYGYTF
DNA: TGCAGCGTTGTGATTGGGGGGGGATCTGCTAACTATGGCTACACCTTC

V: TRBV10-1
J: TRBJ2-7
D: TRBD2
size: few
CDR3: CASSDFPAGALPYEQYF
DNA: TGCGCCAGCAGTGATTTCCCGGCGGGAGCGCTTCCCTACGAGCAGTACTTC

V: TRBV9
J: TRBJ2-1
D: TRBD2
size: once
CDR3: CASSPPPAGAGNEQFF
DNA: TGTGCCAGCAGCCCCCCCCCAGCGGGAGCTGGCAATGAGCAGTTCTTC

V: TRBV27
J: TRBJ1-4
D: TRBD1
size: -
CDR3: CASSLQGGEKLFF
DNA: TGTGCCAGCAGTTTACAGGGGGGAGAAAAACTGTTTTTT

V: TRBV30
J: TRBJ1-1
D: TRBD1
size: -
CDR3: CAWETGGRNTEAFF
DNA: TGTGCCTGGGAAACAGGGGGCCGGAACACTGAAGCTTTCTTT

V: TRBV7-9
J: TRBJ1-2
D: TRBD1
size: -
CDR3: CASSFRTGPNYGYTF
DNA: TGTGCCAGCAGCTTTCGGACAGGGCCAAACTATGGCTACACCTTC

V: TRBV19
J: TRBJ2-2
D: -
size: -
CDR3: CASGSWQGKTGELFF
DNA: TGTGCCAGTGGGTCCTGGCAGGGAAAGACCGGGGAGCTGTTTTTT

V: TRBV6-1
J: TRBJ1-5
D: -
size: -
CDR3: CASSEWTEQMRQPQHF
DNA: TGTGCCAGCAGTGAATGGACAGAACAGATGAGACAGCCCCAGCATTTT

V: TRBV28
J: TRBJ2-7
D: -
size: -
CDR3: CASTTGSQEQYF
DNA: TGTGCCAGCACCACAGGGAGTCAAGAGCAGTACTTC

V: TRBV9
J: TRBJ2-1
D: TRBD2
size: -
CDR3: CASSASTGGPAYEQFF
DNA: TGTGCCAGCAGCGCAAGTACGGGAGGGCCCGCGTATGAGCAGTTCTTC

V: TRBV19
J: TRBJ2-7
D: -
size: -
CDR3: CASRTTGRGYEQYF
DNA: TGTGCCAGTAGAACGACGGGCAGGGGCTACGAGCAGTACTTC

V: TRBV5-1
J: TRBJ2-3
D: TRBD2
size: -
CDR3: CASSLGFSSGGPSTDTQYF
DNA: TGCGCCAGCAGCTTGGGTTTTTCGTCGGGAGGTCCGAGCACAGATACGCAGTATTTT

V: TRBV7-9
J: TRBJ2-7
D: -
size: once
CDR3: CASSQGTESSYEQYF
DNA: TGTGCCAGCAGCCAAGGCACAGAAAGCTCCTACGAGCAGTACTTC

V: TRBV20-1
J: TRBJ2-3
D: -
size: -
CDR3: CSAGAVYTQYF
DNA: TGCAGTGCTGGCGCGGTATATACGCAGTATTTT

V: TRBV29-1
J: TRBJ1-1
D: -
size: -
CDR3: CSAQQNTEAFF
DNA: TGCAGCGCCCAACAGAACACTGAAGCTTTCTTT

V: TRBV18
J: TRBJ2-3
D: TRBD2
size: -
CDR3: CASSPTSGGTDTQYF
DNA: TGTGCCAGCTCACCGACTAGCGGGGGCACAGATACGCAGTATTTT

V: TRBV10-2
J: TRBJ2-2
D: TRBD2
size: once
CDR3: CASSGFGGAGELFF
DNA: TGCGCCAGCAGTGGTTTCGGGGGGGCCGGGGAGCTGTTTTTT

V: TRBV19
J: TRBJ2-1
D: TRBD2
size: few
CDR3: CASRLRLADNYNEQFF
DNA: TGTGCCAGTAGGCTCAGACTAGCGGATAACTACAATGAGCAGTTCTTC

V: TRBV7-2
J: TRBJ2-5
D: -
size: -
CDR3: CASSLGGQGRETQYF
DNA: TGTGCCAGCAGCTTAGGGGGGCAGGGTCGAGAGACCCAGTACTTC